Presented here are 6 T cell receptor beta chains from one specimen sequenced in a study of low-dose radiotherapy and immunotherapy resistance in tumors. Covering alpha and beta chains, TRAV- and TRBV-specific primers were used for the first-strand cDNA. TCR amplification used 15 to 20 PCR cycles, a constant-region primer and a V-primer adapter. TCRdb independently ran MiXCR on the reads; one entry per CDR3 protein. Seen here are about 100,000 distinct CDR3 sequences, around 20% observed once, and the top ten hold over 3.5%. Specified time point: after trial treatment. The treatment denotes: LDRT plus nivolumab, ipilimumab, low-dose cyclophosphamide and aspirin (RACIN trial). Sequences were derived from PBMCs, sampled after low-dose radiotherapy plus immunotherapy. Every receptor here comes from a male donor with prostate cancer.

This clonotype was counted at least ten times. The junction shows a germline mismatch at one end, possibly a read error. The chain couples TRBV5-3 to TRBJ1-1; D unclear. TRBV5-3 is an ORF for which the function is uncertain. The CDR3 totals 15 residues. The CDR3: CASSLRVRVNTEAFF. CDR3 DNA: TGTGCCAGCAGCTTAAGGGTAAGAGTGAACACTGAAGCTTTCTTT.

This clonotype was detected ten times or more. DNA for the CDR3: TGCGCCAGCAGCCAAGGATCCTCCGGGACCGCACAAGCTTTCTTT. The encoded protein is CASSQGSSGTAQAFF. The chain combines TRBV4-1 with TRBJ1-1; weak D call: TRBD1 (5 bases). Germline-derived CDR1 and CDR2 are MGHRA and YSYEKL. Trimming left V 1 base short and J 9 bases short, with 18 bases between. This CDR3 contains 15 residues.

This clonotype occurred many times. This chain links TRBV30 with TRBJ1-5; a possible D gene is TRBD1 (6 bases). This CDR3 has 15 residues. Germline V gene lookup returns CDR1 GTSNPN and CDR2 SVGIG (reference sequence). Trimming shortened V by 1 base and J by 4 bases, and 14 bases separated the two germline ends. CDR3 nucleotides: TGTGCCTGGAGTGGAACAGGGTTGCGGAATCAGCCCCAGCATTTT. It translates to CAWSGTGLRNQPQHF.

This clonotype has at least ten counts. The CDR3 here is CAIETSGNNEQFF. CDR3 DNA sequence: TGTGCCATCGAGACTAGCGGGAACAATGAGCAGTTCTTC. The chain combines TRBV7-6 with TRBJ2-1, with 11 bases matching TRBD2. The CDR3 has 13 amino acids. With V trimmed by 10 bases and J by 5 bases, 4 bases remained unmatched. CDR1 SGHVS and CDR2 FNYEAQ come from the germline V gene.

The table lists this clonotype with many counts. CDR3 sequence: CSVAGGVGVDTEAFF. CDR3 nucleotides: TGCAGCGTTGCGGGCGGGGTGGGGGTGGACACTGAAGCTTTCTTT. The V call is TRBV29-1, the J call TRBJ1-1; tentatively, D is TRBD1 (5 bases). The CDR3 consists of 15 residues. Germline V gene sequence: CDR1 SQVTM, CDR2 ANQGSEA. Trimming pared 4 bases from V and 3 bases from J, leaving 18 bases between.

A note on this clonotype: A read error is possible here, since a much larger clone lies one base away. This chain connects TRBV6-5 to TRBJ2-3; 8 nucleotides line up with TRBD2. This CDR3 is built from 16 residues. Germline V gene data show CDR1 as MNHEY and CDR2 as SVGAGI. CDR3 coding DNA: TGTACCAGCAGCTCGTCGGCGGGGGGTGGGGGAGATACGCAGTATTTT. Amino acids: CTSSSSAGGGGDTQYF.